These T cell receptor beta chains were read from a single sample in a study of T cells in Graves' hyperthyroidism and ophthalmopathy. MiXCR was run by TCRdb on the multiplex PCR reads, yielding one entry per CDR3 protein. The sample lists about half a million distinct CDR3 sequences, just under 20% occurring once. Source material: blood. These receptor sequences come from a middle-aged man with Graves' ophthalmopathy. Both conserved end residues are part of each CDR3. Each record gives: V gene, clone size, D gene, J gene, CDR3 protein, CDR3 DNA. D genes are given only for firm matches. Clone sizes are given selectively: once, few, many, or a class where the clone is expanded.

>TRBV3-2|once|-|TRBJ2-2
CASSQLSTGERRTGELFF
TGTGCCAGCAGCCAACTTAGTACTGGGGAGCGGCGTACCGGGGAGCTGTTTTTT
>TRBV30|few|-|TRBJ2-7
CAWRHPQGWAGVYEQYF
TGTGCCTGGAGGCACCCACAGGGATGGGCGGGAGTCTACGAGCAGTACTTC
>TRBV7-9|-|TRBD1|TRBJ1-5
CASSLSGGGLNQPQHF
TGTGCCAGCAGCTTATCGGGAGGGGGCCTCAATCAGCCCCAGCATTTT
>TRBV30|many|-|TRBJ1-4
CACLKRGKLFF
TGTGCCTGCCTCAAGCGGGGAAAACTGTTTTTT
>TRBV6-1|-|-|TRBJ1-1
CASSEVVGALRNTEAFF
TGTGCCAGCAGTGAAGTAGTGGGGGCACTCCGGAACACTGAAGCTTTCTTT
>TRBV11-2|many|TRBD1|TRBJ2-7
CASSLVGTGVHEQYF
TGTGCCAGCAGCTTAGTAGGGACAGGGGTTCACGAGCAGTACTTC
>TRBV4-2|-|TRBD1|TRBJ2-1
CASKQQGANEQFF
TGTGCCAGCAAACAACAGGGGGCGAATGAGCAGTTCTTC
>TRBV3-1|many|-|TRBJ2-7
CASSQQDRQRQYF
TGTGCCAGCAGCCAACAGGACAGACAACGGCAGTACTTC
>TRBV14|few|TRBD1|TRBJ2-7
CASDCNRGSYEQYF
TGTGCCAGCGACTGCAACAGGGGGTCCTACGAGCAGTACTTC
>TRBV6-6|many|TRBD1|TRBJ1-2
CASSFSTGGPYGYTF
TGTGCCAGCAGTTTCTCGACAGGGGGCCCCTATGGCTACACCTTC
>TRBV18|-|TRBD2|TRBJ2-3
CASSLSDGGDSDTQYF
TGTGCCAGCTCACTATCGGACGGGGGGGATTCAGATACGCAGTATTTT